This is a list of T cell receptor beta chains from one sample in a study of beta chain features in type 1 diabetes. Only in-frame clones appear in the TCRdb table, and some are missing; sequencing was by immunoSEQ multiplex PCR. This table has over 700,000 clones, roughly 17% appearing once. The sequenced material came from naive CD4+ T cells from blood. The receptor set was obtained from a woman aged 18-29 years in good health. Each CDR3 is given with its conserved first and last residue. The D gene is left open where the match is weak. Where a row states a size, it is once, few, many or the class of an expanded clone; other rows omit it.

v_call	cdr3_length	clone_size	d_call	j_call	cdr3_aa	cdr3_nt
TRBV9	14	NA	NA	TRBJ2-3	CASSVTPVTDTQYF	TGTGCCAGCAGCGTAACCCCCGTGACAGATACGCAGTATTTT
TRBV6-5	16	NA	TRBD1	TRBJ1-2	CASSYSGGQGNYGYTF	TGTGCCAGCAGTTACTCGGGCGGACAGGGCAACTATGGCTACACCTTC
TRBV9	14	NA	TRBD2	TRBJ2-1	CASSGGTSYNEQFF	TGTGCCAGCAGCGGAGGGACTAGCTACAATGAGCAGTTCTTC
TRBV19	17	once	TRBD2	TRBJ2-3	CASRKRARDSGIVTQYF	TGTGCCAGTAGGAAGCGGGCCCGGGATAGCGGGATTGTTACGCAGTATTTT
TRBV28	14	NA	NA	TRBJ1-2	CASSRTNAIYGYTF	TGTGCCAGCAGTAGGACAAATGCGATCTATGGCTACACCTTC
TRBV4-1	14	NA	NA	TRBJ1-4	CASSQESVDEKLFF	TGCGCCAGCAGCCAAGAGAGCGTAGATGAAAAACTGTTTTTT
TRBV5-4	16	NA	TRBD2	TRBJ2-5	CASSQGLAGVFETQYF	TGTGCCAGCAGCCAGGGACTAGCGGGAGTTTTTGAGACCCAGTACTTC
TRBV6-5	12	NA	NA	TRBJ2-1	CASTDSYNEQFF	TGTGCCAGTACCGACTCCTACAATGAGCAGTTCTTC
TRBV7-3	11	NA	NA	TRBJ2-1	CASSQNNEQFF	TGTGCCAGCAGCCAAAACAATGAGCAGTTCTTC
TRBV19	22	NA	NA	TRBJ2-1	CASSIPSPEGDRVFNEYNEQFF	TGTGCCAGTAGTATACCTTCCCCGGAGGGGGACAGAGTATTTAATGAATACAATGAGCAGTTCTTC
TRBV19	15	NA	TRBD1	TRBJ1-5	CASRPGQGSGGPQHF	TGTGCCAGTAGGCCGGGACAGGGGAGCGGCGGGCCCCAGCATTTT
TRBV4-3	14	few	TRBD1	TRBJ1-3	CASSLQTGENTIYF	TGCGCCAGCAGCCTACAGACAGGGGAAAACACCATATATTTT
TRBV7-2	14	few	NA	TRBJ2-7	CASSLALVLPEQYF	TGTGCCAGCAGCTTAGCCCTCGTTCTCCCCGAGCAGTACTTC
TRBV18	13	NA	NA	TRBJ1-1	CASFSPSHGEAFF	TGTGCCAGCTTTTCCCCCTCTCATGGTGAAGCTTTCTTT
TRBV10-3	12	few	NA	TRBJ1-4	CATKTDGEKLFF	TGTGCCACGAAGACGGACGGAGAAAAACTGTTTTTT
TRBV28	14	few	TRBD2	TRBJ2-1	CASSLLAGAAEQFF	TGTGCCAGCAGCCTACTAGCGGGAGCTGCTGAGCAGTTCTTC
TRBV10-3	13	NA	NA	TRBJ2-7	CAIMGQGTDEQYF	TGTGCCATCATGGGGCAGGGGACGGACGAGCAGTACTTC
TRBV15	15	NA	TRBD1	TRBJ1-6	CATSRSGTGNSPLHF	TGTGCCACCAGCAGATCCGGGACAGGGAACTCACCCCTCCACTTT
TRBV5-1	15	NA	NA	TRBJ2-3	CASSLGKRTIDTQYF	TGCGCCAGCAGCTTGGGGAAGAGAACAATAGATACGCAGTATTTT
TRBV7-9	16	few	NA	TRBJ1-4	CASSLARPGKYGKLFF	TGTGCCAGCAGCTTAGCGCGGCCGGGGAAGTACGGAAAACTGTTTTTT
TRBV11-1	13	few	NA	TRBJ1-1	CASSLQGNTEAFF	TGTGCCAGCAGCTTACAGGGGAACACTGAAGCTTTCTTT
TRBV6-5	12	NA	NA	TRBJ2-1	CASSGTGTKQFF	TGTGCCAGCAGTGGGACCGGGACCAAGCAGTTCTTC
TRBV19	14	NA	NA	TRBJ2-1	CASSIEGGPNEQFF	TGTGCCAGTAGTATAGAGGGGGGGCCTAATGAGCAGTTCTTC
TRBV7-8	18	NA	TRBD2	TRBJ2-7	CASSMSYSRASGTYEQYF	TGTGCCAGCAGCATGTCGTATTCAAGGGCTAGCGGGACCTACGAGCAGTACTTC
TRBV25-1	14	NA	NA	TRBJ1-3	CASRNEDGWDTIYF	TGTGCCAGCCGGAATGAGGACGGGTGGGACACCATATATTTT
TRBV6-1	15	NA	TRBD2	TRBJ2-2	CASRLAYANTGELFF	TGTGCCAGCAGACTAGCGTACGCGAACACCGGGGAGCTGTTTTTT
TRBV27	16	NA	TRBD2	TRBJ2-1	CASSILLNSGISKQFF	TGTGCCAGCAGTATCCTCCTTAATAGCGGGATATCCAAGCAGTTCTTC
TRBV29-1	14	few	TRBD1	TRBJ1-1	CSVGPGTGYTEAFF	TGCAGCGTTGGCCCCGGGACAGGGTACACTGAAGCTTTCTTT
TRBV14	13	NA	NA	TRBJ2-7	CASSPRTAVEQYF	TGTGCCAGCAGCCCCCGGACAGCAGTCGAGCAGTACTTC
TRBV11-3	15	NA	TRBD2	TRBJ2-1	CASSLEAGGHNEQFF	TGTGCCAGCAGCTTAGAAGCGGGAGGGCACAATGAGCAGTTCTTC
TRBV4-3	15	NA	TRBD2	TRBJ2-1	CASSQGAGPDNEQFF	TGCGCCAGCAGCCAAGGAGCGGGACCCGACAATGAGCAGTTCTTC
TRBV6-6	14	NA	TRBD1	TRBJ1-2	CASSRGQGFYGYTF	TGTGCCAGCAGCCGGGGACAGGGATTTTATGGCTACACCTTC
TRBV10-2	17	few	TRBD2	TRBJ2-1	CASSPNPGTSAVGEQFF	TGCGCCAGCAGTCCCAACCCGGGGACTAGCGCCGTGGGTGAGCAGTTCTTC
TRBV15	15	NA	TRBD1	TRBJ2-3	CATSRGGTGGDTQYF	TGTGCCACCAGCAGAGGGGGGACAGGTGGAGATACGCAGTATTTT
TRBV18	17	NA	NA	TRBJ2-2	CASSPRMEGAYSGELFF	TGTGCCAGCTCACCAAGGATGGAGGGGGCGTATTCCGGGGAGCTGTTTTTT